A selection of T cell receptor beta chains follows, all from one sample in a study of T cell responses to AZD1222 COVID-19 vaccine. The table came from immunoSEQ multiplex PCR; TCRdb's copy has only in-frame clones and leaves some out. The sample holds approximately 84,000 clones; roughly 80% are singletons and the top ten take approximately 1.3%. The sample was peripheral blood, taken 28 days after the second AZD1222 dose. The receptors were gathered from an adult who received the AZD1222 COVID-19 vaccine. CDR3s include the opening cysteine and the closing phenylalanine or tryptophan. Fields, in order: V gene, J gene, D gene, clone size, CDR3 protein, CDR3 DNA. The D gene is left open where the match is weak. Clone size is not always given. Where it is, it says once, few, many or a class for expanded clones.

TRBV11-2	TRBJ1-3	TRBD1	NA	CASSLGQGGGNTIYF	TGTGCCAGCAGCTTGGGACAGGGCGGGGGAAACACCATATATTTT
TRBV7-2	TRBJ1-1	NA	NA	CASSLAIWAGRTNTEAFF	TGTGCCAGCAGCTTAGCGATCTGGGCAGGGAGGACGAACACTGAAGCTTTCTTT
TRBV29-1	TRBJ2-5	NA	NA	CSVVNQETQYF	TGCAGCGTTGTGAACCAAGAGACCCAGTACTTC
TRBV19	TRBJ1-1	NA	NA	CASSLSRGIEAFF	TGTGCCAGTAGTCTTAGTCGGGGGATTGAAGCTTTCTTT
TRBV6-1	TRBJ1-3	TRBD1	NA	CASSESGGQGTNTIYF	TGTGCCAGCAGTGAATCGGGAGGACAGGGGACAAACACCATATATTTT
TRBV9	TRBJ2-7	TRBD1	few	CASSGTDLYEQYF	TGTGCCAGCAGTGGGACAGACCTATACGAGCAGTACTTC
TRBV4-1	TRBJ2-1	NA	NA	CASSPPSPYNEQFF	TGCGCCAGCAGCCCCCCGTCACCCTACAATGAGCAGTTCTTC
TRBV30	TRBJ2-6	TRBD1	few	CAWSVRGTGISSGANVLTF	TGTGCCTGGAGTGTTAGGGGGACAGGGATAAGCTCTGGGGCCAACGTCCTGACTTTC
TRBV18	TRBJ1-2	NA	NA	CASSPATGATGAGYTF	TGTGCCAGCTCACCCGCAACCGGGGCCACTGGGGCTGGCTACACCTTC
TRBV6-5	TRBJ2-2	NA	NA	CASSLLFGELFF	TGTGCCAGCAGCCTCCTATTCGGGGAGCTGTTTTTT
TRBV11-3	TRBJ2-3	TRBD2	NA	CASSSGLAGVGNTDTQYF	TGTGCCAGCAGCTCGGGACTAGCGGGAGTTGGTAACACAGATACGCAGTATTTT
TRBV28	TRBJ1-6	NA	NA	CASSLNNSPLHF	TGTGCCAGCAGTTTAAATAATTCACCCCTCCACTTT
TRBV27	TRBJ2-7	NA	NA	CASSLNLDGPYEQYF	TGTGCCAGCAGTCTTAACTTAGATGGACCCTACGAGCAGTACTTC
TRBV24-1	TRBJ1-1	NA	NA	CATSDWVGTEAFF	TGTGCCACCAGTGATTGGGTGGGTACTGAAGCTTTCTTT
TRBV2	TRBJ1-6	NA	many	CASSEVEGSPLHF	TGTGCCAGCAGTGAAGTTGAGGGTTCACCCCTCCACTTT
TRBV3-1/TRBV3-2	TRBJ2-5	TRBD2	NA	CASSHLAGGLETQYF	TGTGCCAGCAGCCATTTAGCGGGAGGTTTGGAGACCCAGTACTTC
TRBV7-6	TRBJ1-5	NA	NA	CASSLAPETPFAQNQPQHF	TGTGCCAGCAGCTTAGCTCCGGAGACACCTTTCGCACAGAATCAGCCCCAGCATTTT
TRBV10-3	TRBJ2-1	NA	few	CAISGGDVVYNEQFF	TGTGCCATCAGTGGGGGGGACGTAGTCTACAATGAGCAGTTCTTC
TRBV5-1	TRBJ2-1	NA	NA	CASSSTAHNEQFF	TGCGCCAGCAGCTCCACCGCTCACAATGAGCAGTTCTTC
TRBV2	TRBJ2-7	TRBD2	once	CASTFGLAGGREQYF	TGTGCCAGCACATTCGGACTAGCGGGAGGTAGGGAGCAGTACTTC
TRBV28	TRBJ1-5	NA	NA	CASSFPRQGGAQHF	TGTGCCAGCAGTTTCCCCCGACAAGGAGGGGCCCAGCATTTT
TRBV5-4	TRBJ1-5	TRBD1	NA	CATSSGTGGVNQPQHF	TGTGCCACATCATCCGGGACAGGGGGAGTAAATCAGCCCCAGCATTTT
TRBV4-3	TRBJ2-7	TRBD1	NA	CASSQDFRDRAYEQYF	TGCGCCAGCAGCCAAGACTTCCGGGACAGGGCCTACGAGCAGTACTTC
TRBV23-1	TRBJ2-1	TRBD1	NA	CASSQLGTGNNEQFF	TGCGCCAGCAGTCAATTGGGGACAGGGAACAATGAGCAGTTCTTC
TRBV4-1	TRBJ2-7	NA	NA	CASSQGSGGTSYEQYF	TGCGCCAGCAGCCAAGGCAGTGGAGGAACCTCCTACGAGCAGTACTTC
TRBV21-1	TRBJ2-2	NA	NA	CASSKVSRAGPNTGELFF	TGTGCCAGCAGCAAAGTGTCTAGGGCAGGGCCGAACACCGGGGAGCTGTTTTTT
TRBV30	TRBJ2-2	NA	few	CAWILKGTGELFF	TGTGCCTGGATTCTTAAGGGCACCGGGGAGCTGTTTTTT
TRBV3-1/TRBV3-2	TRBJ1-2	NA	NA	CASSQGTGYNYGYTF	TGTGCCAGCAGCCAAGGCACAGGATATAACTATGGCTACACCTTC
TRBV27	TRBJ2-3	TRBD2	NA	CASSLYSGRGSTDTQYF	TGTGCCAGCAGTTTATATAGCGGGAGAGGTAGCACAGATACGCAGTATTTT
TRBV30	TRBJ2-1	NA	once	CAWNTGTKQFF	TGTGCCTGGAACACCGGGACAAAGCAGTTCTTC
TRBV6-4	TRBJ1-5	NA	NA	CASSDSRGGPQHF	TGTGCCAGCAGTGACAGCCGCGGGGGTCCCCAGCATTTT
TRBV5-1	TRBJ2-3	NA	few	CASSFKGSSTDTQYF	TGCGCCAGCAGCTTCAAGGGGTCCAGCACAGATACGCAGTATTTT
TRBV6-5	TRBJ1-2	TRBD1	NA	CASRGQGARGYTF	TGTGCCAGCAGGGGACAGGGGGCGCGTGGCTACACCTTC
TRBV5-6	TRBJ2-7	TRBD2	once	CASSVLDRGLAGGDYEQYF	TGTGCCAGCAGCGTGCTGGACAGGGGACTAGCGGGTGGAGACTACGAGCAGTACTTC
TRBV6-2/TRBV6-3	TRBJ1-5	NA	once	CASSYSRTGSGQPQHF	TGTGCCAGCAGTTACTCTAGGACCGGGAGCGGTCAGCCCCAGCATTTT
TRBV19	TRBJ1-5	TRBD1	few	CASSTSGTANQPQHF	TGTGCCAGTAGTACCTCCGGGACAGCCAATCAGCCCCAGCATTTT
TRBV27	TRBJ2-6	NA	NA	CASSPLRANVLTF	TGTGCCAGCAGCCCTTTACGGGCCAACGTCCTGACTTTC
TRBV19	TRBJ2-1	NA	NA	CASSGVSSYNEQFF	TGTGCCAGTAGCGGGGTAAGCTCCTACAATGAGCAGTTCTTC
TRBV19	TRBJ1-4	NA	NA	CASSIGDVNEKLFF	TGTGCCAGTAGTATAGGGGATGTAAATGAAAAACTGTTTTTT
TRBV6-5	TRBJ2-7	NA	NA	CASRAPNYEQYF	TGTGCCAGCAGAGCCCCGAACTACGAGCAGTACTTC
TRBV27	TRBJ2-7	NA	NA	CASSPGGVRHEQYF	TGTGCCAGCAGTCCTGGAGGGGTCAGGCACGAGCAGTACTTC
TRBV7-2	TRBJ2-3	TRBD2	once	CASSFPGGMSTDTQYF	TGTGCCAGCAGCTTCCCGGGAGGGATGAGCACAGATACGCAGTATTTT